This entry describes one TCR beta chain. The data belong to a study of control samples from healthy donors and cancer patients. Using immunoSEQ multiplex PCR, the repertoire was profiled, and TCRdb retains in-frame clones only, with some absent. The sample lists about 140,000 clones, under 95% occurring once. Germline assignment: CDR1 MDHEN and CDR2 SYDVKM. CDR3 length equals 16 residues. Trimming stripped 6 bases from V and 1 base from J, with 15 bases between. The sequencing sample was made of blood. This receptor was taken from a man between 40 and 49 years old in good health. The rearrangement joins TRBV28 to TRBJ1-4, with D possibly matching TRBD1 (5 bases). The CDR3 is CASSRAGTETNEKLFF. The CDR3 region has the DNA TGTGCCAGCAGCCGCGCCGGGACGGAAACTAATGAAAAACTGTTTTTT.